This is a list of T cell receptor beta chains from one sample in a study of breast tumors, draining lymph nodes, adjacent tissues. TCRdb re-called the multiplex PCR reads with MiXCR, one entry per CDR3 protein. This table has approximately 22,000 distinct CDR3 sequences, 50% to 75% appearing once. Sequencing was performed on tumor-adjacent breast tissue. The receptors were sampled from a female donor with breast cancer. Some clones in this sample may be carry-over from other donors' samples. Both conserved end residues are part of each CDR3. The D gene is left open where the match is weak. Where a row states a size, it is once, few, many or the class of an expanded clone; other rows omit it.

clone size	V gene	D gene	J gene	CDR3 DNA	CDR3 protein
medium-sized	TRBV5-5	.	TRBJ2-7	TGTGCCAGCAGCTTAAACGGGTTCTCCTACGAGCAGTACTTC	CASSLNGFSYEQYF
.	TRBV4-1	TRBD1	TRBJ2-7	TGCGCCAGCAGCCAAGATGGACAGGGGCGCTACGAGCGGTACTTC	CASSQDGQGRYERYF
medium-sized	TRBV30	.	TRBJ2-3	TGTGCCTGGAGTGAAGGGTTCACAGATACGCAGTATTTT	CAWSEGFTDTQYF
.	TRBV12-3/TRBV12-4	.	TRBJ1-6	TGTGCCAGCAAACAGGTTGCCTATAATTCACCCCTCCACTTT	CASKQVAYNSPLHF
once	TRBV19	.	TRBJ1-2	TGTGCCAGTAGTATGAAGGGGCCGAGGGATGGCTACACCTTC	CASSMKGPRDGYTF
.	TRBV20-1	TRBD1	TRBJ1-2	TGCAGTGCTAAGCCCTCCGGGACAGGGCCTCGTGGCTACACCTTC	CSAKPSGTGPRGYTF
.	TRBV20-1	TRBD1	TRBJ1-6	TGCAGTGCCTACAGGGGAAATTCACCCCTCCACTTT	CSAYRGNSPLHF
.	TRBV7-2	TRBD2	TRBJ2-1	TGTGCCAGCAGCTCCACCGGGGGGATTCGGAATGAGCAGTTCTTC	CASSSTGGIRNEQFF
many	TRBV10-3	TRBD2	TRBJ2-1	TGTGCCATCAGGGGGACTAGCGCGGTCAATGAGCAGTTCTTC	CAIRGTSAVNEQFF
.	TRBV7-9	TRBD1	TRBJ1-5	TGTGCCAGCAGCTTATCCCCCGGGACAGCAATTAGCAATCAGCCCCAGCATTTT	CASSLSPGTAISNQPQHF
few	TRBV20-1	TRBD1	TRBJ1-2	TGCAGTGCTATAGGACAGGGGGAGAGCTATGGCTACACCTTC	CSAIGQGESYGYTF
.	TRBV5-1	.	TRBJ2-5	TGCGCCAGCAGCTTGGGTCGGACCCAAGAGACCCAGTACTTC	CASSLGRTQETQYF
.	TRBV2	.	TRBJ2-7	TGTGCCAGCAGTGAAGCGCTTCGGGGTTACGAGCAGTACTTC	CASSEALRGYEQYF
medium-sized	TRBV13	.	TRBJ2-7	TGTGCCAGCAGCCCTATCGACAGACTCTACGAGCAGTACTTC	CASSPIDRLYEQYF
.	TRBV5-6	TRBD1	TRBJ2-3	TGTGCCAGCAGCTACGGGACAGTGACAGATACGCAGTATTTT	CASSYGTVTDTQYF
medium-sized	TRBV4-2	TRBD2	TRBJ2-7	TGTGCCAGCAGCCAAGGCCTAGCGGGGGCCGAGCAGTACTTC	CASSQGLAGAEQYF
medium-sized	TRBV7-2	.	TRBJ1-6	TGTGCCAGCAGCTTAGGGCATGTTTCACCCCTCCACTTT	CASSLGHVSPLHF
many	TRBV20-1	TRBD2	TRBJ2-1	TGCAGTGCTAGAGTCCCCAGGACTAGCGGGAGTGGGAATGAGCAGTTCTTC	CSARVPRTSGSGNEQFF
once	TRBV24-1	.	TRBJ2-7	TGTGCCACCAGTGAGGGCCGCTACGAGCAGTACTTC	CATSEGRYEQYF
many	TRBV5-1	TRBD2	TRBJ2-1	TGCGCCAGTATCTCCAGCGGGAGCTCCTACAATGAGCAGTTCTTC	CASISSGSSYNEQFF
.	TRBV14	.	TRBJ2-1	TGTGCCAGCAGCCAAAGACTAGATCTTCTCAATGAGCAGTTCTTC	CASSQRLDLLNEQFF
.	TRBV28	.	TRBJ1-5	TGTGCCAGCAGTTTAGCGGGAAATCAGCCCCAGCATTTT	CASSLAGNQPQHF
few	TRBV7-2	TRBD1	TRBJ1-2	TGTGCCAGCAGTTTGGACAGGGACTATGGCTACACCTTC	CASSLDRDYGYTF
large	TRBV11-2	.	TRBJ2-7	TGTGCCAGCAGCTTAGATAGTGGCTACGAGCAGTACTTC	CASSLDSGYEQYF
.	TRBV19	TRBD2	TRBJ2-1	TGTGCCAGTAGTCCGGGACTAGCGGGTGCCGTGGGTGAGCAGTTCTTC	CASSPGLAGAVGEQFF
medium-sized	TRBV5-1	TRBD2	TRBJ2-7	TGCGCCAGCAGCCCGATGGGGGAGGGACTTTTCTCCTACGAGCAGTACTTC	CASSPMGEGLFSYEQYF
.	TRBV19	.	TRBJ1-5	TGTGCCAGTAGTATGTCTGGGAATCAGCCCCAGCATTTT	CASSMSGNQPQHF
.	TRBV7-8	.	TRBJ2-5	TGTGCCAGCAGGCCCCCCAGCCGACAAGAGACCCAGTACTTC	CASRPPSRQETQYF
.	TRBV9	.	TRBJ2-5	TGTGCCAGCAGCGAGGAGCAGGGCCCAGAGACCCAGTACTTC	CASSEEQGPETQYF
medium-sized	TRBV19	TRBD1	TRBJ2-1	TGTGCCAGTAGTACCGGACAGGGGACATACAATGAGCAGTTCTTC	CASSTGQGTYNEQFF
.	TRBV19	.	TRBJ1-4	TGTGCCAGTAGTTGGAGACAGGAGGTCGTTTTT	CASSWRQEVVF
medium-sized	TRBV4-1	.	TRBJ2-7	TGCGCCAGCAGCCAAATAGGAACTAGCAGACTCTACGAGCAGTACTTC	CASSQIGTSRLYEQYF
.	TRBV15	.	TRBJ1-2	TGTGCCACCAGCACCCCGCAGGACGGTGGCTACACCTTC	CATSTPQDGGYTF
.	TRBV20-1	.	TRBJ1-6	TGCAGTGCTAGAGTAGGGGGAAGGGAATCACCCCTCCACTTT	CSARVGGRESPLHF
.	TRBV3-1	TRBD2	TRBJ2-3	TGCGCCAGCAGCGGGACTAGCGGGACCTTCACAGATACGCAGTATTTT	CASSGTSGTFTDTQYF
.	TRBV29-1	.	TRBJ2-3	TGCAGCGTTGAGGTAGCAGCAGATACGCAGTATTTT	CSVEVAADTQYF
.	TRBV10-3	.	TRBJ1-3	TGTGCCACAGGAACGGTCTCTGGAAACACCATATATTTT	CATGTVSGNTIYF
.	TRBV20-1	TRBD1	TRBJ1-2	TGCAGTGCAATGACAGGGAACGTCTATGGCTACACCTTC	CSAMTGNVYGYTF
medium-sized	TRBV2	.	TRBJ2-7	TGTGCCAGCAGTGGCGGTGGTTCCGAGCAGTACTTC	CASSGGGSEQYF
once	TRBV29-1	TRBD2	TRBJ2-2	TGCAGCGTTGAAGTGACTAGCGGGCCGAACACCGGGGAGCTGTTTTTT	CSVEVTSGPNTGELFF
medium-sized	TRBV4-1	TRBD1	TRBJ1-2	TGCGCCAGCAGCCAAGATTCGACAGGGCGGCTTGGCTACACCTTC	CASSQDSTGRLGYTF
once	TRBV6-5	.	TRBJ2-7	TGTGCCAGCAGTTGTCACAGGGGGGGCACCTACGAGCAGTACTTC	CASSCHRGGTYEQYF
medium-sized	TRBV6-1	TRBD1	TRBJ2-7	TGTGCCAGCATAACAGGGGAACCCTACGAGCAGTACTTC	CASITGEPYEQYF
many	TRBV5-6	.	TRBJ1-4	TGTGCCAGCAGCGCGAGGAGGGTTACTAATGAAAAACTGTTTTTT	CASSARRVTNEKLFF
.	TRBV7-2	.	TRBJ2-2	TGTGCCAGCAGCTTAGGGACCTCAACCGGGGAGCTGTTTTTT	CASSLGTSTGELFF
many	TRBV6-2/TRBV6-3	.	TRBJ1-5	TGTGCCAGCAGTCCTTACCGAAGCAGGGCTGATCAGCCCCAGCATTTT	CASSPYRSRADQPQHF
once	TRBV4-3	TRBD2	TRBJ2-7	TGCGCCAGCAGCCGGCAATTAGCGGGAGTCGAGCAGTACTTC	CASSRQLAGVEQYF
.	TRBV6-5	TRBD2	TRBJ2-3	TGTGCCAGCAGTACTAGCGGGACAGATACGCAGTATTTT	CASSTSGTDTQYF
.	TRBV11-2	.	TRBJ2-5	TGTGCCAGCAGCCCACCTGGGGCCCAAGAGACCCAGTACTTC	CASSPPGAQETQYF
many	TRBV6-5	TRBD2	TRBJ2-1	TGTGCCAGCAGTTACGGTGCGGGGGGGCCACCTCATGAGCAGTTCTTC	CASSYGAGGPPHEQFF
.	TRBV6-5	TRBD1	TRBJ1-6	TGTGCCAGCTCCCCGGGACAGGAGATTAATTCACCCCTCCACTTT	CASSPGQEINSPLHF
many	TRBV2	TRBD1	TRBJ1-4	TGTGCCAGCATTAGGGGACAGGGGATACACTCCCCGGGGGCAAATGAAAAACTGTTTTTT	CASIRGQGIHSPGANEKLFF
once	TRBV5-1	.	TRBJ2-3	TGCGCCAGCAGCCGCAACGGCCTCCTTAGCACAGATACGCAGTATTTT	CASSRNGLLSTDTQYF